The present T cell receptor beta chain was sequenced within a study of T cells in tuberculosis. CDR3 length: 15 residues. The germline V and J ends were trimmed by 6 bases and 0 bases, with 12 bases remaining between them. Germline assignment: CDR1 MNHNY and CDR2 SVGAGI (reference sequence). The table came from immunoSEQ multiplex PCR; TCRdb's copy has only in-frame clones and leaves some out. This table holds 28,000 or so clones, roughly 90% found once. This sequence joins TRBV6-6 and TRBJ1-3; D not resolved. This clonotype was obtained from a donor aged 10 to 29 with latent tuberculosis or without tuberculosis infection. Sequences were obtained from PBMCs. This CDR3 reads CASSAQRDSGNTIYF. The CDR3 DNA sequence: TGTGCCAGCAGCGCCCAGCGGGACTCTGGAAACACCATATATTTT.